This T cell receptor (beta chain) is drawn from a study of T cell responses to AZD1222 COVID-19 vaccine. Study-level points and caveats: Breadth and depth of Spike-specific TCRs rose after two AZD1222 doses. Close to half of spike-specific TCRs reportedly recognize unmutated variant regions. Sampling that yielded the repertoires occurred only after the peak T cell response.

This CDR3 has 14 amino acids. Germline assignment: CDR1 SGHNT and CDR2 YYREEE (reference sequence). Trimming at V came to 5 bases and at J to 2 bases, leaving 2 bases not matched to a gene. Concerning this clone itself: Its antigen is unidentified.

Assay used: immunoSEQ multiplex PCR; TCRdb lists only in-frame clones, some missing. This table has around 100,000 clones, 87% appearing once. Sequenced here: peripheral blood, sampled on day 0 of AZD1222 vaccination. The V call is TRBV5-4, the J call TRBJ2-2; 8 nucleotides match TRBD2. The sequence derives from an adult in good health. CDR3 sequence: CASRLAANTGELFF. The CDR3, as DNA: TGTGCCAGCAGACTAGCGGCAAACACCGGGGAGCTGTTTTTT.